A single sample is the source of the 11 T cell receptor beta chains below, sequenced in a study of blood T cell repertoires in COVID-19. Sequenced by immunoSEQ multiplex PCR; TCRdb stores in-frame clones only, minus some. The repertoire holds some 60,000 clones, with more than 75% as singletons. Sequencing was carried out using peripheral blood. Receptors were obtained from a man aged 55 to 70 with acute or convalescent COVID-19.

The chain carries TRBV5-1 and TRBJ2-7; TRBD1 matches 8 bases. The CDR3 totals 14 residues. V shed 5 bases and J 4 bases; nucleotides not matched to a gene: 8. From germline, CDR1 is SGHRS and CDR2 YFSETQ. The CDR3 loop reads CASRAGTGRYEQYF. CDR3 DNA sequence: TGCGCCAGCAGGGCCGGGACAGGTCGGTACGAGCAGTACTTC.

CDR3 nucleotide sequence: TGTGCCAGCAGCCGGACTAGCGGGGCCCATGAGCAGTTCTTC. As protein: CASSRTSGAHEQFF. The rearrangement joins TRBV3-1 (or the pseudogene TRBV3-2) to TRBJ2-1; 12 nucleotides align to TRBD2. V shed 4 bases, J shed 8 bases, and the junction held 3 bases outside the gene matches. The germline V gene has CDR1 LGHDT and CDR2 YNNKEL (reference sequence). The CDR3 contains 14 residues.

In this sample, this clone turned up once. Within the sample, other DNA sequences also encode this same CDR3. The chain is built from TRBV9 and TRBJ1-2, with 10 bases matching TRBD1. The J segment lost 5 bases and the V segment lost 0 bases, leaving 1 base of the junction unmatched. CDR1 is SGDLS and CDR2 is YYNGEE in the germline V gene. The CDR3 totals 14 residues. CDR3 sequence reads: CASSVGQGAYGYTF. CDR3 sequence (DNA): TGTGCCAGCAGCGTAGGACAGGGGGCATATGGCTACACCTTC.

In the case of this clone: Other DNA sequences in the sample encode the same CDR3. This sequence joins TRBV5-4 and TRBJ1-2, with D possibly TRBD1 on 5 matching bases. V lost 4 bases to trimming and J lost 3 bases, with 10 bases between them. The germline gives CDR1 SGHNT, CDR2 YYREEE (reference sequence). The CDR3 sequence is 13 residues long. CDR3 DNA: TGTGCCAGCAGCCCAGACAGAGACTATGGCTACACCTTC. Its translation: CASSPDRDYGYTF.

V usage is TRBV12-2 and J usage is TRBJ1-2; the table's D call of TRBD1 was not tested on the DNA. TRBV12-2 is a pseudogene segment. The CDR3 runs to 15 residues. The CDR3 DNA reads as TGTGCAAGTCGCTTAGGTGGCAGGGGGTCAGATGGCTACACCTTC. This codes for CASRLGGRGSDGYTF.

The rearrangement uses TRBV5-1 and TRBJ1-1; perhaps TRBD1 as D (5 bases). The CDR3 has 14 residues. Between the trimmed V and J ends, which lost 4 bases and 1 base, there was a span of 11 bases. Germline CDR1 is SGHRS and CDR2 is YFSETQ. The CDR3: CASSAQVENTEAFF. The CDR3 region has the DNA TGCGCCAGCAGCGCACAGGTAGAGAACACTGAAGCTTTCTTT.

This chain connects TRBV11-2 to TRBJ2-7, with D possibly TRBD1 on 6 matching bases. The CDR3 length is 15 residues. Germline V gene data show CDR1 as SGHAT and CDR2 as FQNNGV. With 6 bases removed from V and 0 bases from J, the gap between germline ends came to 15 bases. CDR3 DNA: TGTGCCAGCAGTCCCTTGAGGGGGATCTCCTACGAGCAGTACTTC. This translates into CASSPLRGISYEQYF.

The chain carries TRBV3-1 (or the pseudogene TRBV3-2) and TRBJ2-7, with D possibly TRBD2 on 6 matching bases. Germline values: CDR1 LGHDT, CDR2 YNNKEL (reference sequence). The CDR3 is made up of 12 amino acids. V shed 1 base and J shed 6 bases, with 7 bases lying between them. In DNA form, the CDR3 reads TGTGCCAGCAGCCAAGCGGGAGCCGAGCAGTACTTC. This encodes CASSQAGAEQYF.

The CDR3 here is CASRTGGFGSYTF. The CDR3 DNA reads as TGTGCCAGCAGGACAGGGGGCTTTGGGAGCTACACCTTC. This chain joins TRBV2 and TRBJ1-2, with TRBD1 matching over 10 bases. Germline assignment: CDR1 SNHLY and CDR2 FYNNEI. This CDR3 region has 13 residues. V lost 6 bases and J lost 9; bases outside the gene matches: 7.

The V and J genes are TRBV30 and TRBJ1-6, with 7 bases lining up with TRBD1. Germline CDR1 and CDR2: GTSNPN and SVGIG (reference sequence). The CDR3 sequence is 16 residues long. J lost 0 bases, V lost 5 bases, and 7 bases had no gene match. This CDR3 reads CAWGDRVSSYNSPLHF. CDR3 DNA: TGTGCCTGGGGTGACAGGGTGAGCTCCTATAATTCACCCCTCCACTTT.

The chain carries TRBV30 and TRBJ2-2; D remains unclear. The ends were cut back, 3 bases at V and 6 bases at J, with 8 bases in the middle. The germline gives CDR1 GTSNPN, CDR2 SVGIG (reference sequence). The CDR3 spans 12 residues. CDR3 region: CAWRSGAGELFF. The CDR3 nucleotides are TGTGCCTGGAGGAGTGGTGCCGGGGAGCTGTTTTTT.